Listed here is a single T cell receptor (beta chain). Its antigen is still unknown. The data were taken from a study of T cells expressing NK-cell markers. Study details: Eight donors were sequenced, of whom seven were HCMV-seropositive, while the remaining one was HCMV-seronegative.

5'RACE template switching with UMIs produced the TCR beta cDNA. TCRdb reanalyzed the 5' RACE reads and collapses them to one entry per CDR3 protein, without DNA. The sample table sets out 150,000 or so distinct CDR3 sequences. Study observations and caveats: The CD3+CD56-NKG2C+ fraction of several donors was also led by these clonotypes.

Germline V gene sequence: CDR1 SEHNR, CDR2 FQNEAQ (reference sequence). The CDR3 is 12 residues long. Sequences were obtained from blood T cells: a sorted CD56 or NKG2C T cell subset, CD4+ or CD8+ T cells, or bulk PBMC T cells (not recorded which). The sequence was obtained from a woman aged 45-65 years in good health. The rearrangement uses TRBV7-9 and TRBJ2-2. This chain's CDR3 is CASSLGTGELFF.